The 21 T cell receptor beta chains in this list originate from one sample, sequenced in a study of CD8 T cells in Susac syndrome. An amount of RNA that ranged from roughly 0.45 to 1 ug was reverse transcribed with random hexamers. TCRdb itself ran the immunoSEQ multiplex PCR reads through MiXCR, one entry per CDR3 protein. The sample holds about 140,000 distinct CDR3 sequences, approximately 95% seen once. Sequenced material: CD4+ T cells from PBMCs. These receptors were obtained from a human donor with Susac syndrome.

V gene TRBV28 combines with J gene TRBJ2-1; D may match TRBD1 or TRBD2 (5 bases each). The CDR3 length is 15 residues. In germline, CDR1 is MDHEN, CDR2 SYDVKM. Trimming shortened V by 8 bases and J by 1 base, and 15 bases separated the two germline ends. The chain's CDR3 is CASGIGGRSYNEQFF. The CDR3 bases are TGTGCCAGCGGAATTGGGGGTAGGTCCTACAATGAGCAGTTCTTC. The full variable domain, completed using reference TRBV28 and TRBJ2-1, is DVKVTQSSRYLVKRTGEKVFLECVQDMDHENMFWYRQDPGLGLRLIYFSYDVKMKEKGDIPEGYSVSREKKERFSLILESASTNQTSMYLCASGIGGRSYNEQFFGPGTRLTVL.

This chain links TRBV18 with TRBJ1-2, with 7 bases aligning to TRBD1. Germline loops: CDR1 KGHSH, CDR2 LQKENI. CDR3 length: 16 residues. V was pared by 6 bases and J by 6 bases, with 16 bases of the junction left unmatched. DNA for the CDR3: TGTGCCAGCTCCCCTAGGACAGGCCTTCAGTTGGATGGCTACACCTTC. Translation: CASSPRTGLQLDGYTF.

V gene TRBV3-1 combines with J gene TRBJ2-3; 8 bases are a match to TRBD1. This CDR3 contains 17 residues. Germline CDR1 is LGHDT and CDR2 is YNNKEL (reference sequence). The V and J ends lost 4 bases and 2 bases, in that order; junction bases with no gene match: 11. The DNA of the CDR3 is TGTGCCAGCAGCCCCCGTGGAAAGGACAGGGTCACAGATACGCAGTATTTT. Translation: CASSPRGKDRVTDTQYF.

J is TRBJ2-1 and V is TRBV30, with TRBD2 matching over 11 bases. Germline loops: CDR1 GTSNPN, CDR2 SVGIG (reference sequence). The CDR3 is 15 residues long. The V and J ends lost 2 bases and 7 bases, in that order; junction bases with no gene match: 7. This CDR3 is CAWSPTGLAANEQFF. CDR3 nucleotide sequence: TGTGCCTGGAGTCCGACGGGACTAGCGGCGAATGAGCAGTTCTTC.

The V gene is TRBV29-1, the J gene TRBJ2-3; TRBD1 might be the D (6 bases). The CDR3 spans 14 residues. V lost 8 bases and J 0 bases, leaving 15 bases between the germline ends. Per the germline V gene, CDR1 is SQVTM and CDR2 is ANQGSEA. Here the CDR3 DNA reads TGCAGCACCACGACAGGTTCTAGCACAGATACGCAGTATTTT. Protein: CSTTTGSSTDTQYF.

This sequence joins TRBV11-1 and TRBJ2-2; D not resolved. Trimming left V 2 bases short and J 6 bases short, with 7 bases between. Germline-derived CDR1 and CDR2 are SGHAT and FQDESV (reference sequence). This CDR3 spans 13 amino acids. CDR3 protein: CASSLRRSGELFF. The CDR3, as DNA: TGTGCCAGCAGCTTACGCAGGTCCGGGGAGCTGTTTTTT.

This clonotype was seen a single time. The chain combines TRBV27 with TRBJ2-6, with D possibly being TRBD1 or TRBD2 (5 bases each). The CDR3 contains 16 residues. V dropped 3 bases and J dropped 4 bases, with 13 bases sitting between them. CDR1 and CDR2 from the germline V gene are MNHEY and SMNVEV (reference sequence). The CDR3 nucleotides are TGTGCCAGCAGTTTTGGGGGTCTGACAGGGGCCAACGTCCTGACTTTC. Protein sequence: CASSFGGLTGANVLTF.

This chain joins TRBV5-6 and TRBJ2-5; 9 bases align to TRBD1. This CDR3 is built from 15 residues. The germline V gene encodes CDR1 SGHDT and CDR2 YYEEEE. V gave up 5 bases and J gave up 2 bases; unmatched junction bases: 7. The CDR3 sequence: CASSSNRGRQETQYF. CDR3 nucleotides: TGTGCCAGCAGTTCTAACAGGGGGCGTCAAGAGACCCAGTACTTC.

This sequence joins TRBV29-1 and TRBJ2-1, with D perhaps assigned TRBD1 or TRBD2 (5 bases each). This CDR3 contains 14 residues. The germline CDR1 and CDR2 sequences are SQVTM and ANQGSEA. V was pared by 5 bases and J by 7 bases, with 18 bases between. The CDR3 loop is CSVLVVSGRNEQFF. The CDR3 DNA is TGCAGCGTTCTGGTAGTGTCAGGGAGAAATGAGCAGTTCTTC.

V gene TRBV20-1 combines with J gene TRBJ2-5, with 13 bases that match TRBD2. Germline loops: CDR1 DFQATT, CDR2 SNEGSKA (reference sequence). V was clipped by 6 bases and J by 5 bases; unmatched bases: 9. The CDR3 loop spans 15 amino acids. The CDR3 sequence is CSATGTSGTQETQYF. For the CDR3, the DNA is TGCAGTGCCACCGGGACTAGCGGGACTCAGGAGACCCAGTACTTC.

The genes are TRBV30 and TRBJ1-1; TRBD1 matches at 7 bases. With 2 bases clipped from V and 4 bases from J, the junction kept 1 base outside the gene matches. This CDR3 contains 12 residues. Germline CDR1 reads GTSNPN; CDR2 reads SVGIG (reference sequence). DNA for the CDR3: TGTGCCTGGAGTTGGACAGGCACTGAAGCTTTCTTT. Translation gives CAWSWTGTEAFF.

The CDR3 reads CASSRQGAGSYEQYF. The CDR3 nucleotides read TGCGCCAGCAGCCGACAGGGCGCGGGCTCCTACGAGCAGTACTTC. The genes are TRBV5-1 and TRBJ2-7, with 7 bases identical to TRBD1. From germline, CDR1 is SGHRS and CDR2 YFSETQ. Germline trimming cut 4 bases from V and 0 bases from J; bases unmatched to any gene: 7. This CDR3 region has 15 residues.

V is TRBV18 and J is TRBJ2-1; 10 bases are a match to TRBD2. J was trimmed by 8 bases and V by 4 bases; bases with no gene match: 2. Germline V CDR1 and CDR2: KGHSH, LQKENI. The CDR3 is made up of 13 amino acids. This chain's CDR3 is CASSLLAGDEQFF. CDR3 in DNA: TGTGCCAGCTCACTTCTAGCGGGAGATGAGCAGTTCTTC.

The chain joins TRBV18 to TRBJ2-3; TRBD2 matches 7 bases. This CDR3 region has 14 residues. Germline V CDR1 and CDR2: KGHSH, LQKENI. The junction had 9 bases not matched to a gene; V was cut back by 6 bases and J by 6 bases. The CDR3, as DNA: TGTGCCAGCTCGGTGGCTAGCGGTCTGGATACGCAGTATTTT. This gives the protein CASSVASGLDTQYF.

The rearrangement links TRBV12-2 to TRBJ1-2; no check of the table's D call, TRBD1, against the DNA was made. TRBV12-2 has pseudogene status. The CDR3 loop spans 14 amino acids. The DNA for the CDR3 is TGTGCAAGTCGCCTCAGGGACCGGGGAGATGGCTACACCTTC. Protein sequence: CASRLRDRGDGYTF.

The chain has TRBV6-6 and TRBJ2-7, with D perhaps assigned TRBD1 or TRBD2 (5 bases each). The CDR3 is 15 amino acids. Germline CDR1 MNHNY, CDR2 SVGAGI (reference sequence). Trimming stripped 5 bases from V and 0 bases from J, with 14 bases between. The CDR3 DNA sequence: TGTGCCAGCAGTATCGGGGACCGGAGCTCCTACGAGCAGTACTTC. Protein sequence: CASSIGDRSSYEQYF.

This clonotype showed up just once. The gene calls are TRBV3-1 and TRBJ1-2; no clear D gene. The CDR3 runs 14 residues. Between the trimmed V and J ends, which lost 3 bases and 7 bases, there was a span of 15 bases. Per germline, CDR1 LGHDT and CDR2 YNNKEL (reference sequence). CDR3 sequence reads: CASSHRTGSSGYTF. The CDR3 DNA reads TGTGCCAGCAGCCATAGGACGGGTAGCTCTGGCTACACCTTC.

This clonotype was seen just once. V usage is TRBV2 and J usage is TRBJ1-5, with D possibly being TRBD1 (5 bases). V lost 1 base to trimming and J lost 7 bases, with 11 bases between them. Germline values: CDR1 SNHLY, CDR2 FYNNEI. This CDR3 has 14 residues. CDR3 nucleotides: TGTGCCAGCAGTGAAGGGGGCCGGGGGCAGCCCCAGCATTTT. Protein: CASSEGGRGQPQHF.

The chain combines TRBV19 with TRBJ1-2; D is possibly TRBD1 (6 bases). The V gene's germline CDR1 is LNHDA and CDR2 SQIVND (reference sequence). This CDR3 contains 14 residues. The V and J ends lost 1 base and 13 bases respectively, with 19 bases between them. DNA for the CDR3: TGTGCCAGTAGTATAGCCTCGCCAGGGGATGTATCCACCTTC. This codes for CASSIASPGDVSTF.

The rearrangement joins TRBV29-1 to TRBJ2-1, with 13 bases fitting TRBD2. Trimming took 3 bases from V and 10 from J; bases not matched to a gene: 12. The CDR3 is 16 residues long. Germline V gene sequence: CDR1 SQVTM, CDR2 ANQGSEA. CDR3 DNA sequence: TGCAGCGTTGAGGGCGGGACTAGCGGGGCTCCTTGGGAGCAGTTCTTC. It is translated as CSVEGGTSGAPWEQFF.

V and J are TRBV20-1 and TRBJ1-6, with a tentative D call TRBD1 (6 bases). This CDR3 has 14 residues. CDR1 DFQATT and CDR2 SNEGSKA come from the germline V gene (reference sequence). V was trimmed by 2 bases and J by 6 bases, leaving 11 bases between them. The CDR3 bases are TGCAGTGCTAGAAGGGGGGTGGCTAATTCACCCCTCCACTTT. This sequence encodes CSARRGVANSPLHF.